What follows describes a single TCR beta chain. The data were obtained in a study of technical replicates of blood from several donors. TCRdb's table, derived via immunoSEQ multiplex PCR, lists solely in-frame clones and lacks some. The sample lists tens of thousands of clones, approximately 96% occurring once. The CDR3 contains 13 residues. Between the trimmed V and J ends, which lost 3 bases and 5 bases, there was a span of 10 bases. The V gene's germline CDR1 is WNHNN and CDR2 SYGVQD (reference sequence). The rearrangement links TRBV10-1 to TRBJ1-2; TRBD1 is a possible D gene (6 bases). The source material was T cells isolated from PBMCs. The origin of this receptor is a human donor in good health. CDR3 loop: CASSDYQGYGYTF. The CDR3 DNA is TGCGCCAGCAGTGATTATCAGGGGTATGGCTACACCTTC.